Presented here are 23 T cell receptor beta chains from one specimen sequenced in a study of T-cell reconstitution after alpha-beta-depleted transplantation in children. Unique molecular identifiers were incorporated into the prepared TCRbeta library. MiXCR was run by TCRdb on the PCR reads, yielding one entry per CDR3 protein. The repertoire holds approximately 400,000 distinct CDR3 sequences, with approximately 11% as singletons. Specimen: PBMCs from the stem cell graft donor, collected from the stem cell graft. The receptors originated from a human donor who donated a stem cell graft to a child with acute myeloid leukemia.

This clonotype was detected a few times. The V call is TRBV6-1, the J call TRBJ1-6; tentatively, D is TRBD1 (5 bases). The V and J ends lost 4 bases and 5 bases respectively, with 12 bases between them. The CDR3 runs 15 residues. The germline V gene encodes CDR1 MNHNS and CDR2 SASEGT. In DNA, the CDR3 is TGTGCCAGCAGTGTCTGGGACGACGATAATTCACCCCTCCACTTT. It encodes CASSVWDDDNSPLHF.

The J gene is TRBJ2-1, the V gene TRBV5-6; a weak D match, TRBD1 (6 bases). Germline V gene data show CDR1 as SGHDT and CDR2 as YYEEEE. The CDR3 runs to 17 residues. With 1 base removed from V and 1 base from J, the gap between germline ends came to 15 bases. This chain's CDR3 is CASSLWVRGLSYNEQFF. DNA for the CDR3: TGTGCCAGCAGCTTGTGGGTCAGGGGATTGTCCTACAATGAGCAGTTCTTC.

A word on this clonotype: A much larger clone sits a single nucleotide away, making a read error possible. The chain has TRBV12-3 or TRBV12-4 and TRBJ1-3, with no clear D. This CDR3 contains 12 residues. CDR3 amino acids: CASRTSANTIYF. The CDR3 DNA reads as TGTGCCAGCCGGACCTCTGCAAACACCATATATTTT.

CDR3 sequence: CASRPLAGDSGELFF. Here the CDR3 DNA reads TGTGCCAGCAGACCACTAGCGGGGGACTCCGGGGAGCTGTTTTTT. The J gene is TRBJ2-2, the V gene TRBV6-4, with 11 bases that match TRBD2. The CDR3 extends over 15 amino acids. With V trimmed by 6 bases and J by 6 bases, 6 bases remained unmatched. Germline CDR1 reads MRHNA; CDR2 reads SNTAGT.

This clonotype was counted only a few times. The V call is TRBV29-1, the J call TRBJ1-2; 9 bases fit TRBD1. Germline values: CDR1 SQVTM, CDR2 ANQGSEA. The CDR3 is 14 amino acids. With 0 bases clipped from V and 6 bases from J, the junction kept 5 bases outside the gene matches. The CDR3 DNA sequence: TGCAGCGTTGAAGAAACAGGGGGCTTTCATGGCTACACCTTC. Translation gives CSVEETGGFHGYTF.

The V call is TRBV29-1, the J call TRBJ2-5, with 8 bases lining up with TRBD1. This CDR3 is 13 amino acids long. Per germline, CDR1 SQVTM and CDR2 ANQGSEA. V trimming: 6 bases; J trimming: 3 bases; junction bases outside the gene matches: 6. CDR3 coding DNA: TGCAGCGTCGGACAGGGAATAAAAGAGACCCAGTACTTC. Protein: CSVGQGIKETQYF.

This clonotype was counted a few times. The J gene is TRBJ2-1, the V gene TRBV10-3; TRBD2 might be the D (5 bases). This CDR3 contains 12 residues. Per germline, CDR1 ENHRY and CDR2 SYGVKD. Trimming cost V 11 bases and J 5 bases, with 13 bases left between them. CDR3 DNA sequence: TGTGCCCCCCCTAGCCAAAACAATGAGCAGTTCTTC. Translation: CAPPSQNNEQFF.

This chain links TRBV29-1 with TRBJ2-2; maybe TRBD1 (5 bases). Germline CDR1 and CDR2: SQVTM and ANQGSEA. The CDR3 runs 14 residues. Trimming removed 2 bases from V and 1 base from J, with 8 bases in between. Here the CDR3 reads CSVEPTGNTGELFF. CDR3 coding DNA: TGCAGCGTTGAACCTACAGGGAACACCGGGGAGCTGTTTTTT.

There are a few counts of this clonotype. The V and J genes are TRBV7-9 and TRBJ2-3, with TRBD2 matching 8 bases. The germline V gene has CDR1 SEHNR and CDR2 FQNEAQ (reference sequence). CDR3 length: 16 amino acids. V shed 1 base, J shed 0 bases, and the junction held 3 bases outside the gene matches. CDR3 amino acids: CASSLDVAGSTDTQYF. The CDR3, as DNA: TGTGCCAGCAGCTTAGATGTAGCGGGGAGCACAGATACGCAGTATTTT. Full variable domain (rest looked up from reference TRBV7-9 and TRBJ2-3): DTGVSQNPRHKITKRGQNVTFRCDPISEHNRLYWYRQTLGQGPEFLTYFQNEAQLEKSRLLSDRFSAERPKGSFSTLEIQRTEQGDSAMYLCASSLDVAGSTDTQYFGPGTRLTVL.

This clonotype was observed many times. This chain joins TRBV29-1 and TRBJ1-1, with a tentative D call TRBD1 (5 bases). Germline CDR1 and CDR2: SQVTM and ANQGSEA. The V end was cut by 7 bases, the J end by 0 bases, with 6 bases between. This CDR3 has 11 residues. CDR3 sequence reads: CSGQLNTEAFF. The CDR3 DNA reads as TGCAGCGGACAGTTGAACACTGAAGCTTTCTTT.

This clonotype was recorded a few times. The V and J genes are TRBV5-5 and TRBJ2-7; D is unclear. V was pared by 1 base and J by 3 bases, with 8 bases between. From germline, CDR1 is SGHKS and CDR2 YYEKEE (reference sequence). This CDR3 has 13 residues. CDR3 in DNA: TGTGCCAGCAGCTTGAAACGGGTCTACGAGCAGTACGTC. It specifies CASSLKRVYEQYV.

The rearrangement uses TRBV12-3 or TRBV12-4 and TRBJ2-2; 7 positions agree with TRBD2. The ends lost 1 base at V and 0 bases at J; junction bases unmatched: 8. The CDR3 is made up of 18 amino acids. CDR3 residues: CASSLVRRELANTGELFF. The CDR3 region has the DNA TGTGCCAGCAGTTTAGTGAGGCGGGAGCTCGCGAACACCGGGGAGCTGTTTTTT.

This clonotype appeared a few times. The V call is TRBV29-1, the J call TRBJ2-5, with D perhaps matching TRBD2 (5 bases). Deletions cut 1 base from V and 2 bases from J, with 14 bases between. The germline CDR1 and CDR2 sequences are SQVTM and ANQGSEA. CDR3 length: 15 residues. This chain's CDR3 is CSVEVGLAQQETQYF. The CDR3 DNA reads TGCAGCGTTGAAGTTGGGCTAGCCCAGCAAGAGACCCAGTACTTC.

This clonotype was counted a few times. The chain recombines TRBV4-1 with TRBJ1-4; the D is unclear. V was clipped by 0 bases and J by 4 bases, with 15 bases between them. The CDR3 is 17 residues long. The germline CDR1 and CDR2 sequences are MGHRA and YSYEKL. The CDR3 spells CASSQDFPEPSNEKLFF. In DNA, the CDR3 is TGCGCCAGCAGCCAAGATTTTCCAGAGCCAAGTAATGAAAAACTGTTTTTT.

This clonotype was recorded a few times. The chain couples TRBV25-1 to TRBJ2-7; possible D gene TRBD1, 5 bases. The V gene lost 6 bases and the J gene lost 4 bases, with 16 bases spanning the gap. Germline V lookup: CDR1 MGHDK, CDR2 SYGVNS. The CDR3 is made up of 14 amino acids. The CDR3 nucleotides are TGTGCCAGCAGCCAAGGGGCCCCAAGGTACGAGCAGTACTTC. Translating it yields CASSQGAPRYEQYF.

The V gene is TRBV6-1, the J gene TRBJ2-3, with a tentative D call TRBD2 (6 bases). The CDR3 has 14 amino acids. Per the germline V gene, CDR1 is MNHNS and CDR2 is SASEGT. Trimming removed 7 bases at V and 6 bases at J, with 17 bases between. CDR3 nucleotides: TGTGCCAGCAACCCGGGACTCCATTCGGATACGCAGTATTTT. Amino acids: CASNPGLHSDTQYF.

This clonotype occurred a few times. In nucleotides, the CDR3 is TGTGCCAGTAGTACGGGACAGAGCTATGGCTACACCTTC. It specifies CASSTGQSYGYTF. V gene TRBV19 combines with J gene TRBJ1-2; 7 positions agree with TRBD1. The CDR3 covers 13 residues. Trimming took 4 bases from V and 4 from J; bases not matched to a gene: 3. Germline CDR1 and CDR2: LNHDA and SQIVND (reference sequence).

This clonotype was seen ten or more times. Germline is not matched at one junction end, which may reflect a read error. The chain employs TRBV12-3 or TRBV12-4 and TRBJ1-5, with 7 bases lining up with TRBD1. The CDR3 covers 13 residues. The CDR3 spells CASTLGDVTDRSF. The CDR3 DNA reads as TGTGCCAGCACCTTAGGGGACGTCACGGACAGGTCCTTT.

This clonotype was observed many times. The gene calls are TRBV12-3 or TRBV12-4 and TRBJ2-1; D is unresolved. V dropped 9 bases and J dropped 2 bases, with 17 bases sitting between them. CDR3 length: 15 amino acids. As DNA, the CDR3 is TGTGCCAGTGGCTTGAAGCTTCTGACCTACAATGAGCAGTTCTTC. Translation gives CASGLKLLTYNEQFF.

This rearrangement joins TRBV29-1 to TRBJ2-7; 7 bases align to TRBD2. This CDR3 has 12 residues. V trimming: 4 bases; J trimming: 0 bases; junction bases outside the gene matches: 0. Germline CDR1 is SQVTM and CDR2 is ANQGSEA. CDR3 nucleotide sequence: TGCAGCGTTGGACTAGCCTCCTACGAGCAGTACTTC. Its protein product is CSVGLASYEQYF.

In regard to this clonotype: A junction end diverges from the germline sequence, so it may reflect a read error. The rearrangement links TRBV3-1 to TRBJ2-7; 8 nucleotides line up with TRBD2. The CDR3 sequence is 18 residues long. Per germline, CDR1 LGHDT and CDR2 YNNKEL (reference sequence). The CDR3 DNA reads TGTGCCAGCAGCCCGGGGGGGGCGAAGGGTATGACATCCTACGACCAGTACTTC. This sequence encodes CASSPGGAKGMTSYDQYF.

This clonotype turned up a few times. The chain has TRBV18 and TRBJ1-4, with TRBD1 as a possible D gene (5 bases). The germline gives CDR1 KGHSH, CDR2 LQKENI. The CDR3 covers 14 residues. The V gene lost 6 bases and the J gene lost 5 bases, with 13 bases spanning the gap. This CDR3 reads CASSRGRGNEKLFF. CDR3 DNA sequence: TGTGCCAGCTCCCGCGGAAGGGGCAATGAAAAACTGTTTTTT.

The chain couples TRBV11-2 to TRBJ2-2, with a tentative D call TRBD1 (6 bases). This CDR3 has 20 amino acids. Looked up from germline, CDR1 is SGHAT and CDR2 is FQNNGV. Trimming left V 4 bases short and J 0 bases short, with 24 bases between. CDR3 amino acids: CASSSGSRDIWFANTGELFF. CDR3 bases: TGTGCCAGCAGCTCAGGATCCCGGGACATCTGGTTCGCGAACACCGGGGAGCTGTTTTTT. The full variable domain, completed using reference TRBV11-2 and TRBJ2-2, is EAGVAQSPRYKIIEKRQSVAFWCNPISGHATLYWYQQILGQGPKLLIQFQNNGVVDDSQLPKDRFSAERLKGVDSTLKIQPAKLEDSAVYLCASSSGSRDIWFANTGELFFGEGSRLTVL.